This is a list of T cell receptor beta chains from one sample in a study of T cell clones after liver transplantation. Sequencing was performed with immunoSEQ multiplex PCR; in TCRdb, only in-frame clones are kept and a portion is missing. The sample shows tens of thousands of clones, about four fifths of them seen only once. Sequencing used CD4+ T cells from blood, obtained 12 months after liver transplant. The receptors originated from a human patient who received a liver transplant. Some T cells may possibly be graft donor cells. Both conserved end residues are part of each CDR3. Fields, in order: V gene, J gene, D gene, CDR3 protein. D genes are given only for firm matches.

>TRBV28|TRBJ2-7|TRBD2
CASSPGLAWVEQYF
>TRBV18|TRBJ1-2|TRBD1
CASSTRQGNGYTF
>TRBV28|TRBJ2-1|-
CASSLLSRGHEQFF
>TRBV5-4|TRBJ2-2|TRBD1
CASSEPGTGTTGELFF
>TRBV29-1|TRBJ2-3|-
CSVEMITDTQYF
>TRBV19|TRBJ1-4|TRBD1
CASRETGDTNEKLFF
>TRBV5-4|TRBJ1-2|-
CASSLAGSGGNGYTF
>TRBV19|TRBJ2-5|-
CATTDRFRETQYF
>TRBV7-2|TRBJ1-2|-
CASRQATIGYGYTF
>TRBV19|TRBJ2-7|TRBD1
CASSGLSGGRDEQYF